These 29 T cell receptor beta chains were sequenced from one sample in a study of breast tumors, draining lymph nodes, adjacent tissues. TCRdb independently ran MiXCR on the multiplex PCR reads; one entry per CDR3 protein. In the table there are about 230,000 distinct CDR3 sequences, about 34% of which are singletons. The lymph nodes were axillary draining lymph nodes from breast cancer patients. Sequenced sample: axillary lymph node tissue. These TCRs come from a female donor with breast cancer. Some clones in this sample may be carry-over from other donors' samples.

This clonotype was seen repeatedly, ten times or more. V gene TRBV20-1 combines with J gene TRBJ1-2; no clear D gene. The CDR3 totals 13 residues. Germline V lookup: CDR1 DFQATT, CDR2 SNEGSKA (reference sequence). V lost 5 bases to trimming and J lost 8 bases, with 18 bases between them. This CDR3 reads CSAPNRDRVGYTF. Here the CDR3 DNA reads TGCAGTGCTCCCAATAGAGATAGAGTAGGCTACACCTTC.

This clonotype was recorded once. The chain combines TRBV5-4 with TRBJ1-1; unclear D gene. This CDR3 comprises 14 residues. V was clipped by 0 bases and J by 0 bases, with 6 bases between them. Looked up from germline, CDR1 is SGHNT and CDR2 is YYREEE (reference sequence). In DNA form, the CDR3 reads TGTGCCAGCAGCTTGGGGCAGATGAACACTGAAGCTTTCTTT. Protein: CASSLGQMNTEAFF.

This clonotype showed up many times. The genes are TRBV19 and TRBJ2-1; TRBD1 aligns across 8 bases. Trimming at V came to 6 bases and at J to 7 bases, leaving 8 bases not matched to a gene. This CDR3 region has 14 residues. Per the germline V gene, CDR1 is LNHDA and CDR2 is SQIVND (reference sequence). The DNA for the CDR3 is TGTGCCAGTAGGACCGGACAGGGTGGAAATGAGCAGTTCTTC. This sequence encodes CASRTGQGGNEQFF.

The chain combines TRBV5-1 with TRBJ1-1; D gene uncertain. V was shortened by 0 bases and J by 4 bases, with 7 bases between the two germline ends. The CDR3 runs 13 residues. CDR1 and CDR2 (germline): SGHRS, YFSETQ. The CDR3 is CASSLGVTTEAFF. In DNA form, the CDR3 reads TGCGCCAGCAGCTTGGGGGTCACCACTGAAGCTTTCTTT. The full variable domain, rest sourced from reference TRBV5-1 and TRBJ1-1, is KAGVTQTPRYLIKTRGQQVTLSCSPISGHRSVSWYQQTPGQGLQFLFEYFSETQRNKGNFPGRFSGRQFSNSRSEMNVSTLELGDSALYLCASSLGVTTEAFFGQGTRLTVV.

The rearrangement joins TRBV30 to TRBJ1-1; TRBD1 matches 8 bases. J was trimmed by 4 bases and V by 2 bases; bases with no gene match: 3. The V gene's germline CDR1 is GTSNPN and CDR2 SVGIG (reference sequence). This CDR3 has 13 amino acids. CDR3 sequence (DNA): TGTGCCTGGAGTCCCGGACAGGGCACTGAAGCTTTCTTT. Protein: CAWSPGQGTEAFF.

Many counts were recorded for this clonotype. This chain connects TRBV7-2 to TRBJ1-2; the D is unclear. With 5 bases removed from V and 6 bases from J, the gap between germline ends came to 13 bases. Germline V gives CDR1 SGHTA, CDR2 FQGNSA. This CDR3 region has 13 residues. CDR3 sequence reads: CASSAANRDGYTF. The CDR3 DNA is TGTGCCAGCAGCGCCGCGAATCGGGATGGCTACACCTTC.

There are many counts of this clonotype. The chain has TRBV6-2 or TRBV6-3 and TRBJ1-6, with 8 bases lining up with TRBD1. The CDR3 sequence is 15 residues long. Germline V gives CDR1 MNHEY, CDR2 SVGEGT. J lost 11 bases, V lost 7 bases, and 13 bases had no gene match. CDR3 residues: CASMPDRGVLPPLHF. CDR3 sequence (DNA): TGTGCCAGCATGCCCGACAGGGGTGTGTTACCACCCCTCCACTTT.

At least ten counts were recorded for this clonotype. V gene TRBV11-3 combines with J gene TRBJ2-5, with 8 bases that match TRBD2. CDR1 SGHNT and CDR2 YENEEA come from the germline V gene. This CDR3 has 16 amino acids. V dropped 1 base and J dropped 5; count of bases not matched to a gene: 9. The CDR3 region has the DNA TGTGCCAGCAGCTTAGGGGGACTAGTCGGAAGCGAGACCCAGTACTTC. Protein: CASSLGGLVGSETQYF.

This clonotype was seen ten or more times. The chain links TRBV30 to TRBJ1-5, with TRBD1 matching over 8 bases. The germline V gene has CDR1 GTSNPN and CDR2 SVGIG (reference sequence). The CDR3 runs 12 residues. The V gene end was trimmed by 7 bases and the J gene end by 4 bases; junction bases not matched to a gene: 3. The CDR3 spells CASGQENQPQHF. CDR3 nucleotides: TGTGCCTCGGGACAGGAAAATCAGCCCCAGCATTTT. The full variable domain, completed using reference TRBV30 and TRBJ1-5, is SQTIHQWPATLVQPVGSPLSLECTVEGTSNPNLYWYRQAAGRGLQLLFYSVGIGQISSEVPQNLSASRPQDRQFILSSKKLLLSDSGFYLCASGQENQPQHFGDGTRLSIL.

In this sample, this clonotype turned up a few times. V is TRBV7-9 and J is TRBJ1-1; D remains ambiguous. The CDR3 extends over 11 amino acids. Germline-derived CDR1 and CDR2 are SEHNR and FQNEAQ (reference sequence). The V end was cut by 1 base, the J end by 10 bases, with 7 bases between. The CDR3 nucleotides are TGTGCCAGCAGCTTAGACTGGGGAGCTTTCTTT. As protein: CASSLDWGAFF. The full variable domain, with the rest looked up from reference TRBV7-9 and TRBJ1-1, is DTGVSQNPRHKITKRGQNVTFRCDPISEHNRLYWYRQTLGQGPEFLTYFQNEAQLEKSRLLSDRFSAERPKGSFSTLEIQRTEQGDSAMYLCASSLDWGAFFGQGTRLTVV.

This clonotype was seen a handful of times. The rearrangement joins TRBV28 to TRBJ1-5, with D possibly being TRBD1 (5 bases). The germline V gene encodes CDR1 MDHEN and CDR2 SYDVKM. The CDR3 length is 16 residues. V was pared by 3 bases and J by 4 bases, with 16 bases between. The CDR3, as DNA: TGTGCCAGCAGTTTGATAGGGCAGGGCAAGAATCAGCCCCAGCATTTT. It specifies CASSLIGQGKNQPQHF.

Note on this clonotype: At one boundary the junction diverges from the germline segment, which might be a read error. The chain recombines TRBV7-7 with TRBJ2-3, with TRBD2 as a possible D gene (5 bases). The length of the CDR3 is 13 residues. Germline CDR1 SSHAT, CDR2 FNYEAQ (reference sequence). The CDR3 region has the DNA TGTGCTAGCAGCTTAGGCCGGGGAGATACGCAGTATTTT. Its translation is CASSLGRGDTQYF.

This clonotype was seen a handful of times. A much larger clonotype is one base distant, so this may be a read error. The chain is built from TRBV12-3 or TRBV12-4 and TRBJ2-7, with TRBD2 identical over 10 bases. The CDR3 has 15 amino acids. V lost 3 bases and J lost 8; bases outside the gene matches: 10. The CDR3 sequence: CASSFGGLAGAKQYF. Written as DNA, the CDR3 is TGTGCCAGCAGTTTCGGGGGTCTAGCGGGAGCTAAGCAGTACTTC.

The table lists this clonotype with many counts. J is TRBJ2-6 and V is TRBV15; TRBD1 agrees at 10 bases. The CDR3 spans 19 residues. The trim removed 2 bases at V and 1 base at J, leaving 8 bases unmatched. The germline CDR1 and CDR2 sequences are LNHNV and YYDKDF (reference sequence). CDR3 bases: TGTGCCACCAGCAGATCCCGGGGACAGGGGTTATCTGGGGCCAACGTCCTGACTTTC. Its translation: CATSRSRGQGLSGANVLTF.

The chain is built from TRBV11-3 and TRBJ2-3, with D possibly matching TRBD2 (5 bases). The V end lost 1 base, the J end lost 11 bases, and 13 bases lay between the germline ends. Germline V CDR1 and CDR2: SGHNT, YENEEA. The CDR3 has 13 amino acids. CDR3 bases: TGTGCCAGCAGCTTAGGGGTAGCGTCGGAGCAGTATTTT. Translation: CASSLGVASEQYF.

This clonotype came up many times. A read error may produce the germline difference seen at one junction end. V usage is TRBV7-2 and J usage is TRBJ2-5; a possible D gene is TRBD2 (6 bases). Germline V gene data show CDR1 as SGHTA and CDR2 as FQGNSA. The CDR3 is 12 amino acids. CDR3 DNA: TGTGCCAGCAGCTTAATCTCTGGACTACCGTTTTTT. This sequence encodes CASSLISGLPFF.

In this sample, this clonotype turned up many times. The CDR3 sequence is CASSLRGGVNRGQPYEQYF. CDR3 coding DNA: TGTGCCAGCAGTTTAAGGGGTGGCGTCAACAGGGGGCAACCCTACGAGCAGTACTTC. This rearrangement joins TRBV12-3 or TRBV12-4 to TRBJ2-7, with 9 bases lining up with TRBD1. The CDR3 loop spans 19 amino acids. V dropped 2 bases and J dropped 2; count of bases not matched to a gene: 16.

This clonotype was counted ten times or more. This CDR3 is CASSLAAGVAEAFF. In nucleotides, the CDR3 is TGTGCCAGCAGCTTAGCGGCAGGGGTCGCGGAAGCTTTCTTT. This sequence joins TRBV7-9 and TRBJ1-1; a possible D gene is TRBD1 (6 bases). Deletions cut 0 bases from V and 8 bases from J, with 13 bases between. Germline lookup yields CDR1 SEHNR and CDR2 FQNEAQ (reference sequence). CDR3 size: 14 residues.

This chain uses TRBV15 with TRBJ2-7; weak D call: TRBD2 (6 bases). The CDR3 is made up of 14 amino acids. Germline V gene data show CDR1 as LNHNV and CDR2 as YYDKDF (reference sequence). The ends were cut back, 1 base at V and 3 bases at J, with 10 bases in the middle. The CDR3 protein is CATSRASDSYEQYF. CDR3 nucleotide sequence: TGTGCCACCAGCAGAGCTAGCGACAGCTACGAGCAGTACTTC.

Comments on this clonotype: A read error may be the cause here, since a much bigger clone is one base away. The genes are TRBV30 and TRBJ1-4, with D tentatively TRBD1 (6 bases). Per the germline V gene, CDR1 is GTSNPN and CDR2 is SVGIG (reference sequence). The CDR3 is 16 residues long. This chain's CDR3 is CAWSPSLGGSSEKLSF. The DNA for the CDR3 is TGTGCCTGGAGTCCCTCCCTGGGGGGCAGCAGTGAAAAACTGTCTTTT.

The chain links TRBV19 to TRBJ2-3; TRBD1 matches at 9 bases. V dropped 4 bases and J dropped 5; count of bases not matched to a gene: 10. CDR1 and CDR2 (germline): LNHDA, SQIVND (reference sequence). This CDR3 spans 16 amino acids. For the CDR3, the DNA is TGTGCCAGTAGTACGGGACAGGGTGGGTTGTTAGATACGCAGTATTTT. As protein: CASSTGQGGLLDTQYF. Full variable domain (outside the CDR3, taken from reference TRBV19 and TRBJ2-3): DGGITQSPKYLFRKEGQNVTLSCEQNLNHDAMYWYRQDPGQGLRLIYYSQIVNDFQKGDIAEGYSVSREKKESFPLTVTSAQKNPTAFYLCASSTGQGGLLDTQYFGPGTRLTVL.

This clonotype was observed at least ten times. V usage is TRBV30 and J usage is TRBJ1-4; D possibly corresponds to TRBD1 (5 bases). The CDR3 spans 15 residues. Germline lookup yields CDR1 GTSNPN and CDR2 SVGIG (reference sequence). Trimming stripped 3 bases from V and 0 bases from J, with 11 bases between. The CDR3 protein is CAWRRGRATNEKLFF. CDR3 nucleotides: TGTGCCTGGAGGCGGGGACGTGCAACTAATGAAAAACTGTTTTTT.

Regarding this clonotype: A much more abundant neighbour one base away suggests this may be a read error. V is TRBV27 and J is TRBJ2-1, with D unclear. Germline V lookup: CDR1 MNHEY, CDR2 SMNVEV (reference sequence). The CDR3 length is 15 residues. The chain's CDR3 is CASSLRQSSYNEQLF. Written as DNA, the CDR3 is TGTGCCAGCAGTTTAAGGCAGAGCTCCTACAATGAGCAGCTCTTC.

The V call is TRBV10-3, the J call TRBJ2-2; possible D gene TRBD2, 5 bases. The CDR3 length is 12 residues. V gave up 7 bases and J gave up 5 bases, with 8 bases separating them. In germline, CDR1 is ENHRY, CDR2 SYGVKD. The CDR3 sequence: CAITEGTGELFF. The CDR3 DNA reads as TGTGCCATCACCGAGGGTACCGGGGAGCTGTTTTTT.

About this clonotype: A much larger clone differs from this one at a single base, so this may be a read error. The chain combines TRBV3-1 with TRBJ2-5; 9 nucleotides line up with TRBD1. The V gene's germline CDR1 is LGHDT and CDR2 YNNKEL (reference sequence). The CDR3 totals 15 residues. CDR3 loop: CASSQSGTGRETQHF. CDR3 nucleotide sequence: TGTGCCAGCAGCCAATCCGGGACAGGGAGAGAGACCCAGCACTTC.

A remark on this clonotype: An end of the junction does not agree with germline; a read error may underlie this. V is TRBV5-1 and J is TRBJ2-5; the match to TRBD2 covers 9 bases. Per the germline V gene, CDR1 is SGHRS and CDR2 is YFSETQ. This CDR3 region has 14 residues. CDR3 nucleotide sequence: TGCGCCAGCCGACCGGGACTAGCACAAGACACCCAGTACTTC. Encoded protein: CASRPGLAQDTQYF. The complete variable domain, with remaining parts taken from reference TRBV5-1 and TRBJ2-5, reads KAGVTQTPRYLIKTRGQQVTLSCSPISGHRSVSWYQQTPGQGLQFLFEYFSETQRNKGNFPGRFSGRQFSNSRSEMNVSTLELGDSALYLCASRPGLAQDTQYFGPGTRLLVL.

This chain joins TRBV5-1 and TRBJ2-2; 7 nucleotides match TRBD2. The CDR3 is made up of 13 amino acids. Trimming at V came to 5 bases and at J to 7 bases, leaving 5 bases not matched to a gene. Germline CDR1 reads SGHRS; CDR2 reads YFSETQ. In nucleotides, the CDR3 is TGCGCCAGCAGTCGCGGGGGAGTCGGGGAGCTGTTTTTT. This sequence encodes CASSRGGVGELFF.

At least ten counts were recorded for this clonotype. The chain has TRBV7-8 and TRBJ2-1; the D is unclear. The CDR3 is 14 amino acids. Trimming removed 1 base at V and 5 bases at J, with 9 bases between. Germline V gene data show CDR1 as SGHVS and CDR2 as FQNEAQ. For the CDR3, the DNA is TGTGCCAGCAGCTTAGGTCGGGCGAACAATGAGCAGTTCTTC. This encodes CASSLGRANNEQFF.

This clonotype was counted many times. The gene calls are TRBV5-1 and TRBJ2-3, with D possibly TRBD2 on 6 matching bases. Germline CDR1 reads SGHRS; CDR2 reads YFSETQ. The CDR3 spans 13 residues. V was shortened by 9 bases and J by 0 bases, with 11 bases between the two germline ends. The CDR3: CATSSGSTDTQYF. Here the CDR3 DNA reads TGCGCCACCTCAAGCGGGAGCACAGATACGCAGTATTTT.